This T cell receptor (beta chain) was observed in a study of T cells in Graves' hyperthyroidism and ophthalmopathy. The CDR3 regions of TCR beta were amplified from RNA transcripts. A set of HTBI primers served as the primers for a first-round RT-PCR of the TCR CDR3. Each CDR3 protein is one row after TCRdb ran MiXCR on the multiplex PCR reads. This sample yields a few hundred thousand distinct CDR3 sequences, of which less than 20% are seen a single time; roughly 49% belongs to the top ten. CDR1 is MNHNS and CDR2 is SASEGT in the germline V gene. The CDR3 sequence is 13 residues long. After removal of 6 bases from V and 3 bases from J, the junction contained 4 bases not matched to a gene.

Sequencing input: blood. The origin of this receptor is a woman between 50 and 59 years old with Graves' hyperthyroidism. V usage is TRBV6-1 and J usage is TRBJ1-2; TRBD1 matches 7 bases. CDR3 amino acids: CASRSGGHYGYTF. The CDR3 nucleotides read TGTGCCAGCAGATCAGGGGGGCACTATGGCTACACCTTC.